This T cell receptor (beta chain) was observed in a study of blood T cell repertoires in COVID-19 (dated by TCRdb to about 2020). Context from the whole study: Samples from collaborators originated in the United States, Italy and Spain and spanned both the acute and convalescent phases of COVID-19. The prospective study material was composed of cDNA or gDNA derived from T cells, B-cell-depleted T cells, or PBMCs. Deeply sampled blood TCRbeta repertoires from subjects exposed to, actively infected with, or recovered from COVID-19 were included in the dataset. A freely available public database, intended as a resource for researchers studying the immune response to SARS-CoV-2, is where the repertoires were released. Samples came from the ongoing ImmuneRACE study (first 160 participants) plus 1,254 subjects from 6 global collaborators. A de-identified subject ID, COVID-19 status, age in years and sex were almost always included in the sample metadata. Where available, HLA class I and class II types were obtained from metadata supplied by the sample provider rather than from assay-based typing.

The immunoSEQ Assay, a bias-controlled multiplex PCR, was used to amplify TCRbeta CDR3 regions from genomic DNA. As for how the authors treated the data: Nucleated cell counts per sample were estimated from amplification of reference gene primers within the assay. Sequence reads were collapsed and filtered to measure the absolute abundance of every unique TCRbeta CDR3 rearrangement. For each sample, productive Simpson clonality was calculated as the square root of Simpson's diversity index over productive rearrangements. TCRdb provides this immuneACCESS table in a form limited to in-frame rearrangements. Some clones are lacking; in checked studies, under half of them reflect an unresolved V gene, and why the rest are absent is not known. V and J calls and clone size are copied from that table; D and trimming were computed from the DNA. The sample has 110,000 or so clones on record, about 85% of them singletons. The ten most abundant clones make up 5.5% of the sample.

In Seattle, one collaborating source enrolled patients while the infection was active and tracked those patients longitudinally over the course of disease. Each collaborating institution followed its own protocols to collect whole blood in K2EDTA tubes. Collaborator samples were shipped for TCRbeta analysis as frozen whole blood, isolated PBMCs, or DNA extracted from either sample type. A note on this clone: The clone's antigen remains unknown. The sample holds no much larger clone one base away, and base qualities are not on file.

The germline V gene (reference sequence) provides CDR1 SEHNR and CDR2 FQNEAQ. The CDR3, cysteine through phenylalanine, is 15 amino acids long. The sequence is cut down to CDR3 DNA, 45 bases in frame from base 1. Between the V and J ends, shortened by 4 bases and 8 bases respectively, the junction contains 17 bases. Points the paper makes about the study in general: Clinical and demographic metadata were provided uncurated, with the amount varying by source and participant.

Here the chain combines TRBV7-9 and TRBJ1-4, with the D gene uncertain. The sequencing sample was made of peripheral blood. This sequence was found in a woman aged 60-75 years with COVID-19, enrolled during active disease. The CDR3 reads CASSSFRVRGEKLFF. The nucleotides read TGTGCCAGCAGCTCATTCCGGGTCCGCGGAGAAAAACTGTTTTTT.